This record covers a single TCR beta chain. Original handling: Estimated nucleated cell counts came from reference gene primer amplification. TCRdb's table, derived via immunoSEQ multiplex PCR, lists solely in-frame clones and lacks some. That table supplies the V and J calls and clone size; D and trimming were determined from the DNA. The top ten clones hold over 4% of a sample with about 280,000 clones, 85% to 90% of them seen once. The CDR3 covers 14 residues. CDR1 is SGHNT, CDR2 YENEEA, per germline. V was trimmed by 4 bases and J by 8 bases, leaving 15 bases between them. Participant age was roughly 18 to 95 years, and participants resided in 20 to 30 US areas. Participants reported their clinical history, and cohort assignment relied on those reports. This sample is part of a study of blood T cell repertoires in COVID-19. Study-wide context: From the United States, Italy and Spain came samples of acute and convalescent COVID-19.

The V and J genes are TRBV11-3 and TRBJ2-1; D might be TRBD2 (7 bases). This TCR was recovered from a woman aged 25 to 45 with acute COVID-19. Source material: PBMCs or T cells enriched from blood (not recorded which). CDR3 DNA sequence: TGTGCCAGCAGCTCCCCGGGGGCGGGAGATGAGCAGTTCTTC. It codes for CASSSPGAGDEQFF.